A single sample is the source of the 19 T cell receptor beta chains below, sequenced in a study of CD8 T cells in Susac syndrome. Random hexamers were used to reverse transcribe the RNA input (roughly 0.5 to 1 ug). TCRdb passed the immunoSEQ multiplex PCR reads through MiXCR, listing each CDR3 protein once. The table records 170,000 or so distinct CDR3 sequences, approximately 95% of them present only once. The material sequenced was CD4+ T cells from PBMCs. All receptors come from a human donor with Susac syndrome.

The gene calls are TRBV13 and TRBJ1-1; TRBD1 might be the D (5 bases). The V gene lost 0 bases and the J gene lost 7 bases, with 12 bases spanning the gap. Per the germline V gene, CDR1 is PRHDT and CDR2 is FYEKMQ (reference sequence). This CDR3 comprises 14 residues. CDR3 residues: CASSLGLRQFEAFF. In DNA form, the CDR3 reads TGTGCCAGCAGCTTAGGGCTCAGACAGTTTGAAGCTTTCTTT.

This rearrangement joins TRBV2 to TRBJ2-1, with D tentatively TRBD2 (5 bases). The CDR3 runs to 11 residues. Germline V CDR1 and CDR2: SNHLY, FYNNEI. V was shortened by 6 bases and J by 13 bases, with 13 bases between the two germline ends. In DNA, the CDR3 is TGTGCCAGCAGCGACCTAGGAGGTCAGTTCTTC. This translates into CASSDLGGQFF.

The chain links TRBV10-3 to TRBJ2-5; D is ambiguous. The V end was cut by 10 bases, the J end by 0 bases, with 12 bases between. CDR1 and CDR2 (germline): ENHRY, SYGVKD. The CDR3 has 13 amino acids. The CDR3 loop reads CATRPEYQETQYF. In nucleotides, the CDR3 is TGTGCCACCCGCCCGGAGTACCAAGAGACCCAGTACTTC.

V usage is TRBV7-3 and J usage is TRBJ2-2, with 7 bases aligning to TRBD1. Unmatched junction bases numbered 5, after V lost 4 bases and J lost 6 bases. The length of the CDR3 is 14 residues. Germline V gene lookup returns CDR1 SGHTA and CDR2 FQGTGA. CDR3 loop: CASSSTGVAGELFF. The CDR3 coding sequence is TGTGCCAGCAGCTCCACAGGGGTCGCCGGGGAGCTGTTTTTT.

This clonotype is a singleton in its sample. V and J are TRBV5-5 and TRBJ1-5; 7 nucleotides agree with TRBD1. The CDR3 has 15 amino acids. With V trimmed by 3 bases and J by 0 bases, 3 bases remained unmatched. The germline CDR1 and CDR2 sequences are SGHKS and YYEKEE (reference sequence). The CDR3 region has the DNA TGTGCCAGCAGCTGGGACAGACTTAGCAATCAGCCCCAGCATTTT. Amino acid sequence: CASSWDRLSNQPQHF.

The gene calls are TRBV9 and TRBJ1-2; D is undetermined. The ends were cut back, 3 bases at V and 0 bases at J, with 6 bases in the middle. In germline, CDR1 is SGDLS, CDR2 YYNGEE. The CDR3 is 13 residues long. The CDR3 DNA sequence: TGTGCCAGCAGCGCGAGCGCTAACTATGGCTACACCTTC. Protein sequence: CASSASANYGYTF.

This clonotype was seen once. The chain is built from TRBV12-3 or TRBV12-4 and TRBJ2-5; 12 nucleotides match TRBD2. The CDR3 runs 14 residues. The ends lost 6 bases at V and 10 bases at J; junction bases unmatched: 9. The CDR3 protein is CASSPLAGGSGQYF. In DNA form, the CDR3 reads TGTGCCAGCAGCCCACTAGCGGGAGGCTCGGGCCAGTACTTC.

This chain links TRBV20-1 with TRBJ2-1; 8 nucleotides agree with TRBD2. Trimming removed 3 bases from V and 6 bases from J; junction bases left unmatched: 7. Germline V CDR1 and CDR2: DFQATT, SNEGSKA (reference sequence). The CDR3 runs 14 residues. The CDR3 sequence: CSASGRGSGNEQFF. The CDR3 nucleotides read TGCAGTGCTAGCGGGAGGGGATCGGGCAATGAGCAGTTCTTC.

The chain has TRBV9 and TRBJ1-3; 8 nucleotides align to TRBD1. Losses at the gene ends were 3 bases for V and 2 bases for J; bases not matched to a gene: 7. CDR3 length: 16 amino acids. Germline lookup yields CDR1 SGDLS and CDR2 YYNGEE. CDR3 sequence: CASSAVGQGAGNTIYF. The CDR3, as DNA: TGTGCCAGCAGCGCAGTCGGACAGGGAGCTGGAAACACCATATATTTT.

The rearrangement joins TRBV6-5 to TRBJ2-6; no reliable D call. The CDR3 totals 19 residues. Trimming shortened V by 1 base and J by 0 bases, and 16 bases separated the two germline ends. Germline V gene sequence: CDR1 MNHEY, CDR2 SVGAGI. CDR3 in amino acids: CASSYFPPGLSSGANVLTF. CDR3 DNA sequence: TGTGCCAGCAGTTACTTCCCCCCAGGTCTGAGCTCTGGGGCCAACGTCCTGACTTTC.

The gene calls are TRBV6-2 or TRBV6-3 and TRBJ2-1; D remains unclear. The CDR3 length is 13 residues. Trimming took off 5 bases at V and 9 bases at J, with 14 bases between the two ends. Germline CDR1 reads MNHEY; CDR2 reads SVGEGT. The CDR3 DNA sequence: TGTGCCAGCAGTGATCATGCCTGGCGTGAGCAGTTCTTC. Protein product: CASSDHAWREQFF.

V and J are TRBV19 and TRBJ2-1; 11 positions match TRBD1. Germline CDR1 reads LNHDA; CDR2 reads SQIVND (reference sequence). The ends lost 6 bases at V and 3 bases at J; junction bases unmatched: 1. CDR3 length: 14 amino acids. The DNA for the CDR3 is TGTGCCAGTAGCGGGACAGGGGGCTACAATGAGCAGTTCTTC. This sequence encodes CASSGTGGYNEQFF.

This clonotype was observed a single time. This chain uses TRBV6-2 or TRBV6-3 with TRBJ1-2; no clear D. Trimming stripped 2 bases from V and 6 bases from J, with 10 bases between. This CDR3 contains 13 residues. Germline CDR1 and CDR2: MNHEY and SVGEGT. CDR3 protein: CASSYRSRNGYTF. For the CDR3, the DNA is TGTGCCAGCAGTTACAGGAGCAGGAATGGCTACACCTTC.

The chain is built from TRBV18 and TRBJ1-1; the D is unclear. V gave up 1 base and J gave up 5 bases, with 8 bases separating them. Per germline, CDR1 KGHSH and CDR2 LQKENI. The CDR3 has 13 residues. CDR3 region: CASSPHFQTEAFF. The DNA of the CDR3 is TGTGCCAGCTCACCACACTTTCAGACTGAAGCTTTCTTT. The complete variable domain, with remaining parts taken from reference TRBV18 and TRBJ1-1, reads NAGVMQNPRHLVRRRGQEARLRCSPMKGHSHVYWYRQLPEEGLKFMVYLQKENIIDESGMPKERFSAEFPKEGPSILRIQQVVRGDSAAYFCASSPHFQTEAFFGQGTRLTVV.

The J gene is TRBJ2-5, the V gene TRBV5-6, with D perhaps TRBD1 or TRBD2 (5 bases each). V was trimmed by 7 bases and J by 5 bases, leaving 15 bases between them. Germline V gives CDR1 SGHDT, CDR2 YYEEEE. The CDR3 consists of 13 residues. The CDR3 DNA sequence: TGTGCCAGCCGTCACCTGGGGGTTGAGACCCAGTACTTC. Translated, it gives CASRHLGVETQYF. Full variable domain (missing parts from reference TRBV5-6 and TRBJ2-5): DAGVTQSPTHLIKTRGQQVTLRCSPKSGHDTVSWYQQALGQGPQFIFQYYEEEERQRGNFPDRFSGHQFPNYSSELNVNALLLGDSALYLCASRHLGVETQYFGPGTRLLVL.

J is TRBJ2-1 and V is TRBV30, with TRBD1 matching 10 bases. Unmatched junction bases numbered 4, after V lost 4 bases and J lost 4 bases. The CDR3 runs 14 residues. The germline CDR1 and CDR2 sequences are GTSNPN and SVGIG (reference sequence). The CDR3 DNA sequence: TGTGCCTGGAATCGGGACAGGGGTTACAATGAGCAGTTCTTC. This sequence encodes CAWNRDRGYNEQFF.

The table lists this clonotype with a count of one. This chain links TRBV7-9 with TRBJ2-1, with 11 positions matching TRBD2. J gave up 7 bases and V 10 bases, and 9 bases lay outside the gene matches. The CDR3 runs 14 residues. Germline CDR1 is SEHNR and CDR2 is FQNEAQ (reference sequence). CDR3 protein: CAIPLGLAVNEQFF. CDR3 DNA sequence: TGTGCCATCCCATTGGGACTAGCGGTAAATGAGCAGTTCTTC.

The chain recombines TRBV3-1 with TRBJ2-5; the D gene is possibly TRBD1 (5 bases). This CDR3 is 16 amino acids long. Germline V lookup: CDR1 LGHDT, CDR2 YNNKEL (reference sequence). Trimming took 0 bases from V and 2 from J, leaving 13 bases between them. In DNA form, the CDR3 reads TGTGCCAGCAGCCAAGATCGCCGACAGAGACAAGAGACCCAGTACTTC. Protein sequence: CASSQDRRQRQETQYF.

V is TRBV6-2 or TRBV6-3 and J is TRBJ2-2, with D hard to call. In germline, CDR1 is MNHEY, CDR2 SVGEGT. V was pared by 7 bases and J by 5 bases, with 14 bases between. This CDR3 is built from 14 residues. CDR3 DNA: TGTGCCAGCAAGAGACCCCTGGGGACCGGGGAGCTGTTTTTT. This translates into CASKRPLGTGELFF.